The sequence of this T cell receptor (beta chain) was determined in a study of T cells in Graves' hyperthyroidism and ophthalmopathy. Notes on the study in general: In blood, most of the thyroid clonotypes expanded above 0.001 were also present.

Exclusion of a patient resulted from uncontrolled infection, other autoimmune disease, pregnancy or lactation. On the basis of clinical symptoms, serum thyroxine and TRAb, thyroid ultrasound and orbital computed tomography, diagnoses were made. This clonotype was seen a handful of times. Antigen unknown. A much larger clonotype is one base distant, so this may be a read error. RNA transcripts yielded amplified TCR beta CDR3 regions. Researchers ran a first-round RT-PCR on the TCR CDR3 using the HTBI primer set. TCRdb redid the calling of the multiplex PCR reads with MiXCR, one entry per CDR3 protein. The profile shows about 260,000 distinct CDR3 sequences, about 17% of them singletons. Sequenced input: blood. The TCR sequence derives from a woman younger than 30 with Graves' ophthalmopathy.

The CDR3 nucleotides read TGTGCCAGCAGGCTTGGTGCGGCGACTGAAGCTTTCTTT. Translating gives CASRLGAATEAFF. The chain links TRBV6-1 to TRBJ1-1; D not resolved. Trimming took 6 bases from V and 5 from J, leaving 13 bases between them. CDR3 length equals 13 residues. Germline V gene data show CDR1 as MNHNS and CDR2 as SASEGT.